This paragraph reports one T cell receptor (beta chain). The antigen is not known. The data stem from a study of cytomegalovirus exposure and HLA in healthy donors. Study context: In a previous analysis, approximately 110 million unique TCR beta sequences were found from 150 million to 200 million T cells.

Study findings and constraints: In terms of immune exposure information, only CMV serostatus was available.

These donors, healthy bone marrow donors, were studied. The PCR used 60 Vbeta and 13 Jbeta primers. Per the original data handling: Later, an analysis found 80 million or so unique TCR beta chains, and about 10 million of these were shared. The repertoire was sequenced with immunoSEQ multiplex PCR; TCRdb's copy has only in-frame clones and lacks some. V, J and clone size are those of that table, while D and trimming were read from the DNA. The table includes 100,000 to 150,000 clones, over 65% detected once. Trimming took off 1 base at V and 4 bases at J, with 6 bases between the two ends. Germline V lookup: CDR1 SGHRS, CDR2 YFSETQ. The CDR3 is 13 residues long.

The J gene is TRBJ2-1, the V gene TRBV5-1, with D possibly being TRBD2 (5 bases). The TCR originated in a man aged 45 to 65 in good health and CMV-seronegative. Sequencing was carried out using PBMCs. In DNA form, the CDR3 reads TGCGCCAGCAGCTTGAGACTATACAATGAGCAGTTCTTC. Translation: CASSLRLYNEQFF. The complete variable domain, with remaining parts taken from reference TRBV5-1 and TRBJ2-1, reads KAGVTQTPRYLIKTRGQQVTLSCSPISGHRSVSWYQQTPGQGLQFLFEYFSETQRNKGNFPGRFSGRQFSNSRSEMNVSTLELGDSALYLCASSLRLYNEQFFGPGTRLTVL.